This T cell receptor (beta chain) appears in the sequencing data of a study of beta chain features in type 1 diabetes. Study outcomes and limitations: Junctions at VDJ sites from type 1 diabetes patients had fewer insertions and more deletions. Patients' naive, central memory and Treg TCRB repertoires seemed closer to one another than those of healthy donors.

The whole isolated RNA underwent reverse transcription, so sequencing captured expressed TCRB transcripts. Profiling relied on immunoSEQ multiplex PCR, and the TCRdb table lists in-frame clones only, not all of them. The repertoire holds fewer than 550,000 clones, roughly 10% seen once, with over 0.035% in the top ten. Trimming cost V 3 bases and J 0 bases, with 6 bases left between them. This CDR3 has 13 amino acids. Per germline, CDR1 SEHNR and CDR2 FQNEAQ (reference sequence). Stem cell-like memory, regulatory, central memory and naive CD4+ cells were sorted via CD45RO/CCR7/CD25/CD127/CD95/CD27. Concerning this clone: Its target is unknown.

Sequences were obtained from naive CD4+ T cells from blood. The TCR was taken from a woman between 18 and 29 years old in good health. This sequence joins TRBV7-9 and TRBJ2-7; D unresolved. The chain's CDR3 is CASSFHSSYEQYF. CDR3 DNA sequence: TGTGCCAGCAGCTTTCATAGCTCCTACGAGCAGTACTTC.